These T cell receptor beta chains were read from a single sample in a study of OX40 agonist ivuxolimab in advanced cancers. Only in-frame clones appear in the TCRdb table, and some are missing; sequencing was by immunoSEQ multiplex PCR. The sample consists of some 62,000 clones, 84% of them appearing once. The starting material was CD4+ or CD8+ T cells sorted from blood, obtained in a trial of the OX40 agonist ivuxolimab. These receptors were collected from an adult with an advanced solid tumor such as melanoma, head and neck, liver or kidney cancer. Each CDR3 is given with its conserved first and last residue. The order of the fields is CDR3 DNA, CDR3 protein, J gene, V gene, D gene, clone size. The D gene is left open where the match is weak. The size of a clone is reported for some rows only, either as once, few or many, or as a class for expanded clones.

TGTGCCAGCAGCTCCGGGACTAGGCTCACAGATACGCAGTATTTT,CASSSGTRLTDTQYF,TRBJ2-3,TRBV6-6,TRBD2,NA
TGTGCCAGCAGTTACTCACCAGAGTGGGAGCAGTTCTTC,CASSYSPEWEQFF,TRBJ2-1,TRBV6-6,NA,NA
TGCGCCAGCAGCCAAAGTGACAGTGGCTATGGCTACACCTTC,CASSQSDSGYGYTF,TRBJ1-2,TRBV4-1,NA,NA
TGTGCCAGCAGCTCCGGGACAGGGGGTGCCAATGAGCAGTTCTTC,CASSSGTGGANEQFF,TRBJ2-1,TRBV7-9,TRBD1,NA
TGTGCCAGTAGTTTCCGGGACAGGGGGCGAGAGACCCAGTACTTC,CASSFRDRGRETQYF,TRBJ2-5,TRBV19,TRBD1,NA
TGTGCTAGTGGCCGGGGACAGGGGGGCAATCAGCCCCAGCATTTT,CASGRGQGGNQPQHF,TRBJ1-5,TRBV12-5,TRBD1,NA
TGTGCCAGCAGTTACAGAGAACGAGGGATCTACGAGCAGTACTTC,CASSYRERGIYEQYF,TRBJ2-7,TRBV6-6,NA,few
TGTGCCAGCAGCCTACGTACTAGCGGGGGGACGCAGTATTTT,CASSLRTSGGTQYF,TRBJ2-3,TRBV11-2,TRBD2,NA
TGTGCCAGCGGTAAATGGGGGGGGTATAGCAATCAGCCCCAGCATTTT,CASGKWGGYSNQPQHF,TRBJ1-5,TRBV28,NA,NA
TGTGCCAGCAGTCCCTGGGGGGGGCCACACTATGGCTACACCTTC,CASSPWGGPHYGYTF,TRBJ1-2,TRBV28,NA,NA
TGCAGCGTTGTACGTGGCTATGGCTACACCTTC,CSVVRGYGYTF,TRBJ1-2,TRBV29-1,NA,NA
TGTGCCAGTGTCACAGGGGACTATGACGAAAAACTGTTTTTT,CASVTGDYDEKLFF,TRBJ1-4,TRBV19,TRBD1,NA
TGTGCCAGCAGCAAGCCAGGACTTCCTACCTACGAGCAGTACTTC,CASSKPGLPTYEQYF,TRBJ2-7,TRBV28,NA,NA
TGTGCCAGTAGAAGAGGTGCAGGGCCCTCGTGGGACTACACCTTC,CASRRGAGPSWDYTF,TRBJ1-2,TRBV19,NA,NA
TGTGCCAGCAGTTACCACGCGACAGGGGCCGGAAACACCATATATTTT,CASSYHATGAGNTIYF,TRBJ1-3,TRBV6-5,TRBD1,NA
TGTGCCAGCAGCTTAACAGGGCCCGGCTACGAGCAGTACTTC,CASSLTGPGYEQYF,TRBJ2-7,TRBV7-8,NA,NA
TGTGCCAGCAGCTCCCTCGGGGCTAGCACAGATACGCAGTATTTT,CASSSLGASTDTQYF,TRBJ2-3,TRBV7-3,NA,NA
TGTGCCAGCAGCCAAGCCGGAGGGGGTTCCTACGAGCAGTACTTC,CASSQAGGGSYEQYF,TRBJ2-7,TRBV4-2,NA,NA
TGTGCCAGCAGCCAAATCGGCCAGGCCCATTCACCCCTCCACTTT,CASSQIGQAHSPLHF,TRBJ1-6,TRBV4-2,NA,few
TGTGCCAGCAGCTTGGCTAGCGGGAGCACAGATACGCAGTATTTT,CASSLASGSTDTQYF,TRBJ2-3,TRBV5-4,TRBD2,NA
TGTGCCAGCACTACGGGAGGCATAAAGACCGGGGAGCTGTTTTTT,CASTTGGIKTGELFF,TRBJ2-2,TRBV28,TRBD2,NA
TGTGCCAGCAGCTTCGGGGGTCACACTGAAGCTTTCTTT,CASSFGGHTEAFF,TRBJ1-1,TRBV7-9,NA,NA
TGTGCCAGCAGCCCCCCCCAAGTAGCGGGAGTCGCCGAGCAGTACTTC,CASSPPQVAGVAEQYF,TRBJ2-7,TRBV13,TRBD2,NA